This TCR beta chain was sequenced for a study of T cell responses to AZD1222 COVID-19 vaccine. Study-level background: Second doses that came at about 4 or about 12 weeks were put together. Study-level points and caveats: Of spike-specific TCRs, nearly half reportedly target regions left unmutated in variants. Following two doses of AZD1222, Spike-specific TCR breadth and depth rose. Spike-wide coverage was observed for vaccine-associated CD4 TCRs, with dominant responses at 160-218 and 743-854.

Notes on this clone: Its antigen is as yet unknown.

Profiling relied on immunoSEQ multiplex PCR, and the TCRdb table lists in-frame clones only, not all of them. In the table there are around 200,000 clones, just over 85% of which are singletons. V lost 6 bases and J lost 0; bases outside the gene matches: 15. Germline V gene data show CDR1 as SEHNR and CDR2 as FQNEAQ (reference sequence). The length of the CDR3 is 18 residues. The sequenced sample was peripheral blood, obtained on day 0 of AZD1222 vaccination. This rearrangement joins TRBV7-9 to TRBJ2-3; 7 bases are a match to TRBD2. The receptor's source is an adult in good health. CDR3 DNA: TGTGCCAGCAGTAATGGGGGGGTTCCCCTCCCCAGCACAGATACGCAGTATTTT. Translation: CASSNGGVPLPSTDTQYF.